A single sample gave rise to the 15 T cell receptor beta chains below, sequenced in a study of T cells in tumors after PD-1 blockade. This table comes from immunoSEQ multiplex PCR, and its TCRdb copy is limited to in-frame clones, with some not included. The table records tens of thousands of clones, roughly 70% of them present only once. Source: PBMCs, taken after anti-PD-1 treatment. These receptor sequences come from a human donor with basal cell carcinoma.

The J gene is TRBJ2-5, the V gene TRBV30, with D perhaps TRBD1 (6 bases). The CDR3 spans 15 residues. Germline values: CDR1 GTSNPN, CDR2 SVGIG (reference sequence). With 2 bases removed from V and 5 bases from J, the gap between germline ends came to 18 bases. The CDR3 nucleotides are TGTGCCTGGAGTCGCAGGACAGACCCAGGGGAGACCCAGTACTTC. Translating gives CAWSRRTDPGETQYF.

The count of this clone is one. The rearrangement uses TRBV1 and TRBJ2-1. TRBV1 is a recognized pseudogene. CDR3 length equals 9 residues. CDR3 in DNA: TGCACCAGCAGCCAAGATGAGTTCTTC. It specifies CTSSQDEFF.

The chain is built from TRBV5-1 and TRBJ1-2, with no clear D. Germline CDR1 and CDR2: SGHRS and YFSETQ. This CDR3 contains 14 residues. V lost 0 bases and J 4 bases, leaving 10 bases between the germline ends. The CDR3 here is CASSLDPGSYGYTF. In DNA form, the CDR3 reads TGCGCCAGCAGCTTGGATCCGGGGTCCTATGGCTACACCTTC.

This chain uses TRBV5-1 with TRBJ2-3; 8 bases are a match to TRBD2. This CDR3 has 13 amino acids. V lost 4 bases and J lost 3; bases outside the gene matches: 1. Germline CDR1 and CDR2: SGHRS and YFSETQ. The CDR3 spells CASSRLATDTQYF. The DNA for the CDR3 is TGCGCCAGCAGCAGACTAGCGACAGATACGCAGTATTTT.

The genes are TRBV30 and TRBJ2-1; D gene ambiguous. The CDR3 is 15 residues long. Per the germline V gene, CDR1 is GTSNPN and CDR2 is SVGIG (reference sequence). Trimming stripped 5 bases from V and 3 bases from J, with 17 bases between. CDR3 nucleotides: TGTGCCTGGGGGCACTCGGGCAATAACTACAATGAGCAGTTCTTC. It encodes CAWGHSGNNYNEQFF.

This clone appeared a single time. The CDR3 spells CAISESGGDNEQFF. The CDR3 bases are TGTGCCATCAGTGAGTCGGGGGGGGACAATGAGCAGTTCTTC. The chain recombines TRBV10-3 with TRBJ2-1; 7 bases fit TRBD2. V dropped 0 bases and J dropped 5; count of bases not matched to a gene: 1. There are 14 residues in the CDR3. The germline CDR1 and CDR2 sequences are ENHRY and SYGVKD.

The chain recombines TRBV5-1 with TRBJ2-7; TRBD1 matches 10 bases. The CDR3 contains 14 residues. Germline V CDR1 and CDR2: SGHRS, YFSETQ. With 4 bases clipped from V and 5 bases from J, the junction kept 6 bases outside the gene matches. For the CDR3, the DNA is TGCGCCAGCAGCATTCCGGGACAGGGGAACGAGCAGTACTTC. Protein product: CASSIPGQGNEQYF. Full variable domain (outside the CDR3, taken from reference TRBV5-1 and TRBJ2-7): KAGVTQTPRYLIKTRGQQVTLSCSPISGHRSVSWYQQTPGQGLQFLFEYFSETQRNKGNFPGRFSGRQFSNSRSEMNVSTLELGDSALYLCASSIPGQGNEQYFGPGTRLTVT.

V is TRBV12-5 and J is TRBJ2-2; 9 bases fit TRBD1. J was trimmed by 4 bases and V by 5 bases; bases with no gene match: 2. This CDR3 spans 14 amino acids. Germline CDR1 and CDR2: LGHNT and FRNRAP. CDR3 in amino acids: CASGIQGATGELFF. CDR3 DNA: TGTGCTAGTGGTATACAGGGGGCCACCGGGGAGCTGTTTTTT.

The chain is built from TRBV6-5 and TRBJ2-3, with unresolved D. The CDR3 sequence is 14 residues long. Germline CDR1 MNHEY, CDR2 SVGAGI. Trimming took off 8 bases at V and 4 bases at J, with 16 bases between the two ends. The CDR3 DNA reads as TGTGCCAGCGGTTCCCTAGGCAGGTCAGATACGCAGTATTTT. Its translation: CASGSLGRSDTQYF.

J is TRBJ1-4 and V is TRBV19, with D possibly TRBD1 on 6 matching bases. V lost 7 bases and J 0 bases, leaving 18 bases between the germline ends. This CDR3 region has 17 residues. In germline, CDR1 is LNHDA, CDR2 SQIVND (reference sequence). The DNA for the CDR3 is TGTGCCAGTAAGGACAGAACCAACTTAGCAACTAATGAAAAACTGTTTTTT. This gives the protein CASKDRTNLATNEKLFF.

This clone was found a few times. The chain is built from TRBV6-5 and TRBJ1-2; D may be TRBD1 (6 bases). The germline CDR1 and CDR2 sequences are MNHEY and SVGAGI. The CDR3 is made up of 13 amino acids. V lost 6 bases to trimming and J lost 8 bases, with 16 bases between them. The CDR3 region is CASRLGGGSGYTF. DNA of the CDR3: TGTGCCAGCAGGTTAGGGGGAGGTTCCGGCTACACCTTC.

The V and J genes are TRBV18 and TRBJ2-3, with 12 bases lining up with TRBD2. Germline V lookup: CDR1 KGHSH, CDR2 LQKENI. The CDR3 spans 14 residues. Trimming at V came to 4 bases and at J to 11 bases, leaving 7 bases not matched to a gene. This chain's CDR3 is CASSLGLAGNGQYF. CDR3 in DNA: TGTGCCAGCTCACTCGGACTAGCGGGGAATGGGCAGTATTTT.

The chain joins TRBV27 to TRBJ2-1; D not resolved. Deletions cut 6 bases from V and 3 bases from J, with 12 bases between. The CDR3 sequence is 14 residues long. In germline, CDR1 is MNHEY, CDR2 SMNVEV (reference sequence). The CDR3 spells CASRSAGNYNEQFF. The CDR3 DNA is TGTGCCAGCAGGTCGGCAGGAAACTACAATGAGCAGTTCTTC.

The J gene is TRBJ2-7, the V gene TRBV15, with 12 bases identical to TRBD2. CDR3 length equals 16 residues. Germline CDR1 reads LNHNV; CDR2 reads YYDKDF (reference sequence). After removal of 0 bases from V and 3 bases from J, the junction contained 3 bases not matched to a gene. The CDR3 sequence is CATSRDPLAGGYEQYF. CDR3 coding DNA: TGTGCCACCAGCAGAGATCCACTAGCGGGGGGCTACGAGCAGTACTTC.

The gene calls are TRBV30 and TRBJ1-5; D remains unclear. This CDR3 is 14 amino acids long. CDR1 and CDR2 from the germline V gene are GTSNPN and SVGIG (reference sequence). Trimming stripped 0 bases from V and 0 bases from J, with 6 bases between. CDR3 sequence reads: CAWSVSTSNQPQHF. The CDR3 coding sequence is TGTGCCTGGAGTGTTAGTACTAGCAATCAGCCCCAGCATTTT.